These 18 T cell receptor beta chains share one sample of origin, sequenced in a study of cytomegalovirus exposure and HLA in healthy donors. This PCR relied on a set of 60 Vbeta primers and 13 Jbeta primers. Produced via immunoSEQ multiplex PCR; TCRdb's table is partial and in-frame only. The sample records about 120,000 clones, 17% being singletons. The source material was PBMCs. The receptors originated from a female donor in good health and CMV-seropositive.

This clone was seen more than once but under ten times. The rearrangement joins TRBV29-1 to TRBJ2-5; a weak D match, TRBD2 (5 bases). Deletions cut 4 bases from V and 0 bases from J, with 12 bases between. Germline-derived CDR1 and CDR2 are SQVTM and ANQGSEA. CDR3 size: 14 residues. This CDR3 reads CSVASYSYQETQYF. DNA for the CDR3: TGCAGCGTTGCTAGCTACTCTTACCAAGAGACCCAGTACTTC.

The V call is TRBV7-9, the J call TRBJ1-5; the D gene is possibly TRBD1 (5 bases). Germline loops: CDR1 SEHNR, CDR2 FQNEAQ (reference sequence). Deletions cut 3 bases from V and 1 base from J, with 7 bases between. This CDR3 is built from 14 residues. CDR3 nucleotides: TGTGCCAGCAGCTTCCAGGGAAGCAATCAGCCCCAGCATTTT. Its protein product is CASSFQGSNQPQHF.

This chain uses TRBV5-1 with TRBJ1-1; 12 bases line up with TRBD1. The J segment lost 7 bases and the V segment lost 2 bases, leaving 3 bases of the junction unmatched. The CDR3 is 14 amino acids. The germline V gene encodes CDR1 SGHRS and CDR2 YFSETQ. CDR3 in DNA: TGCGCCAGCAGCTTAGGGACAGGGGGCGGTGAAGCTTTCTTT. This codes for CASSLGTGGGEAFF.

This clone has a handful of counts. The V gene is TRBV6-1, the J gene TRBJ2-5; TRBD1 might be the D (5 bases). Looked up from germline, CDR1 is MNHNS and CDR2 is SASEGT. The ends were cut back, 1 base at V and 1 base at J, with 10 bases in the middle. There are 15 residues in the CDR3. CDR3 in amino acids: CASSEGGFGQETQYF. The DNA of the CDR3 is TGTGCCAGCAGTGAAGGGGGCTTCGGCCAAGAGACCCAGTACTTC.

The table lists this clone with a few counts. The gene calls are TRBV20-1 and TRBJ2-7, with TRBD2 as a possible D gene (6 bases). V was cut by 5 bases and J by 5 bases, with 7 bases left in between. The CDR3 is 10 residues long. Looked up from germline, CDR1 is DFQATT and CDR2 is SNEGSKA (reference sequence). CDR3 in amino acids: CSARRDEQYF. The CDR3, as DNA: TGCAGTGCTCGGAGGGACGAGCAGTACTTC.

V gene TRBV4-3 combines with J gene TRBJ2-7, with TRBD2 matching over 10 bases. With 2 bases clipped from V and 0 bases from J, the junction kept 10 bases outside the gene matches. This CDR3 is built from 18 residues. In germline, CDR1 is LGHNA, CDR2 YSLEER. The CDR3 is CASSQWLVTSGSSYEQYF. CDR3 nucleotides: TGCGCCAGCAGCCAATGGTTAGTGACTAGCGGGTCCTCCTACGAGCAGTACTTC.

The J gene is TRBJ2-7, the V gene TRBV5-1; TRBD1 matches 7 bases. V gave up 0 bases and J gave up 3 bases; unmatched junction bases: 9. This CDR3 comprises 16 residues. CDR1 is SGHRS, CDR2 YFSETQ, per germline. In DNA, the CDR3 is TGCGCCAGCAGCTTGGCCTTAAGGGGGCTCGGCTACGAGCAGTACTTC. It specifies CASSLALRGLGYEQYF.

There are a few counts of this clone. The rearrangement joins TRBV2 to TRBJ1-5; 8 bases align to TRBD1. Germline CDR1 is SNHLY and CDR2 is FYNNEI. The V gene end was trimmed by 5 bases and the J gene end by 7 bases; junction bases not matched to a gene: 10. The CDR3 sequence is 15 residues long. This chain's CDR3 is CASSRDQQGGQPQHF. In DNA form, the CDR3 reads TGTGCCAGCAGTCGAGACCAACAGGGGGGGCAGCCCCAGCATTTT. The full variable domain, rest sourced from reference TRBV2 and TRBJ1-5, is EPEVTQTPSHQVTQMGQEVILRCVPISNHLYFYWYRQILGQKVEFLVSFYNNEISEKSEIFDDQFSVERPDGSNFTLKIRSTKLEDSAMYFCASSRDQQGGQPQHFGDGTRLSIL.

The sample holds a few counts of this clone. The V and J genes are TRBV6-1 and TRBJ2-5; D uncertain. This CDR3 contains 13 residues. Germline CDR1 reads MNHNS; CDR2 reads SASEGT. V shed 8 bases and J shed 4 bases, with 14 bases lying between them. CDR3 bases: TGTGCCAGCCCGAACCTCGCGGCAGAGACCCAGTACTTC. This gives the protein CASPNLAAETQYF.

This clone rates as medium-sized (0.01 to 0.1%). The chain recombines TRBV6-1 with TRBJ1-3, with no clear D. Germline V lookup: CDR1 MNHNS, CDR2 SASEGT. Trimming left V 3 bases short and J 7 bases short, with 10 bases between. This CDR3 is built from 13 residues. CDR3 DNA sequence: TGTGCCAGCAGTGATAGTTGGCGGAACACCATATATTTT. It is translated as CASSDSWRNTIYF.

This clone came up a few times. The rearrangement uses TRBV5-1 and TRBJ2-2, with D hard to call. Germline V gene lookup returns CDR1 SGHRS and CDR2 YFSETQ. The CDR3 has 16 residues. Trimming stripped 2 bases from V and 4 bases from J, with 15 bases between. DNA of the CDR3: TGCGCCAGCAGCTTTAGCTTACGCTCGACCACCGGGGAGCTGTTTTTT. Translation: CASSFSLRSTTGELFF.

The V gene is TRBV2, the J gene TRBJ2-7; D possibly corresponds to TRBD2 (6 bases). Trimming removed 7 bases at V and 5 bases at J, with 15 bases between. This CDR3 has 13 residues. Germline V gives CDR1 SNHLY, CDR2 FYNNEI. CDR3 nucleotide sequence: TGTGCCAGCATGGACTACCTAGGCCACGAGCAGTACTTC. Residues: CASMDYLGHEQYF. The full variable domain, its missing parts supplied by reference TRBV2 and TRBJ2-7, is EPEVTQTPSHQVTQMGQEVILRCVPISNHLYFYWYRQILGQKVEFLVSFYNNEISEKSEIFDDQFSVERPDGSNFTLKIRSTKLEDSAMYFCASMDYLGHEQYFGPGTRLTVT.

This clone was counted a few times. The rearrangement uses TRBV28 and TRBJ2-1, with D unresolved. In germline, CDR1 is MDHEN, CDR2 SYDVKM. With 7 bases removed from V and 2 bases from J, the gap between germline ends came to 9 bases. CDR3 length: 13 residues. Here the CDR3 reads CASIGLPYNEQFF. CDR3 nucleotides: TGTGCCAGCATTGGCCTGCCCTACAATGAGCAGTTCTTC.

This clone was counted between two and nine times. The J gene is TRBJ2-7, the V gene TRBV5-1; 7 bases are shared with TRBD1. Germline loops: CDR1 SGHRS, CDR2 YFSETQ. Unmatched junction bases numbered 14, after V lost 3 bases and J lost 2 bases. CDR3 length equals 17 residues. The CDR3 protein is CASSSSVVLTGTYEQYF. The DNA for the CDR3 is TGCGCCAGCAGCTCTTCGGTAGTTTTGACAGGGACCTACGAGCAGTACTTC. Filled out from reference TRBV5-1 and TRBJ2-7, the complete variable domain reads KAGVTQTPRYLIKTRGQQVTLSCSPISGHRSVSWYQQTPGQGLQFLFEYFSETQRNKGNFPGRFSGRQFSNSRSEMNVSTLELGDSALYLCASSSSVVLTGTYEQYFGPGTRLTVT.

The chain uses TRBV19 and TRBJ2-3, with 8 bases that match TRBD2. V lost 4 bases and J lost 3; bases outside the gene matches: 9. The germline V gene encodes CDR1 LNHDA and CDR2 SQIVND (reference sequence). The CDR3 extends over 16 amino acids. The DNA of the CDR3 is TGTGCCAGTAGTACCCCCCCGGCGGGGGGAACAGATACGCAGTATTTT. Translated: CASSTPPAGGTDTQYF.

This sequence joins TRBV5-1 and TRBJ2-2, with D possibly TRBD1 on 6 matching bases. The length of the CDR3 is 14 residues. The germline CDR1 and CDR2 sequences are SGHRS and YFSETQ. With 4 bases removed from V and 1 base from J, the gap between germline ends came to 8 bases. This CDR3 reads CASSETGNTGELFF. The CDR3 DNA is TGCGCCAGCAGCGAGACAGGGAACACCGGGGAGCTGTTTTTT.

The rearrangement joins TRBV7-9 to TRBJ1-5; no firm D call. In germline, CDR1 is SEHNR, CDR2 FQNEAQ (reference sequence). The CDR3 extends over 12 amino acids. Trimming shortened V by 0 bases and J by 11 bases, and 8 bases separated the two germline ends. For the CDR3, the DNA is TGTGCCAGCAGCTTAGCGTCGGGAGCCCAGCATTTT. Translation: CASSLASGAQHF.

This clone turned up a few times. This chain links TRBV5-5 with TRBJ2-7, with TRBD1 as a possible D gene (5 bases). V was pared by 7 bases and J by 8 bases, with 19 bases between. Germline V gene sequence: CDR1 SGHKS, CDR2 YYEKEE (reference sequence). The CDR3 totals 13 residues. In nucleotides, the CDR3 is TGTGCCAGCCATCCGCTGGGGCCGAGCAAGCAGTACTTC. This codes for CASHPLGPSKQYF.